The 32 T cell receptor beta chains given below trace back to one sample, sequenced in a study of T-cell reconstitution after alpha-beta-depleted transplantation in children. TCRbeta library preparation incorporated unique molecular identifiers. TCRdb reprocessed the PCR reads via MiXCR and lists one record per CDR3 protein. Of 250,000 to 350,000 distinct CDR3 sequences listed, nearly 10% are singletons. This specimen was PBMCs from the stem cell graft donor, taken from the stem cell graft. These receptors originate from a human donor who donated a stem cell graft to a child with SCID.

Only a few counts were recorded for this clonotype. The V call is TRBV20-1, the J call TRBJ2-7; D is perhaps TRBD1 or TRBD2 (5 bases each). The CDR3 spans 12 residues. In germline, CDR1 is DFQATT, CDR2 SNEGSKA (reference sequence). The ends were cut back, 1 base at V and 3 bases at J, with 7 bases in the middle. CDR3 in DNA: TGCAGTGCTAGAGTGGGGGACTACGAGCAGTACTTC. This sequence encodes CSARVGDYEQYF.

This clonotype was seen a few times. The rearrangement uses TRBV3-1 and TRBJ1-1, with D hard to call. The CDR3 has 13 residues. Germline V lookup: CDR1 LGHDT, CDR2 YNNKEL (reference sequence). Trimming took off 0 bases at V and 7 bases at J, with 9 bases between the two ends. CDR3 bases: TGTGCCAGCAGCCAAGATATGGGCTTTGAAGCTTTCTTT. Its protein product is CASSQDMGFEAFF.

The rearrangement joins TRBV10-3 to TRBJ1-5, with 7 bases identical to TRBD1. Germline V gene data show CDR1 as ENHRY and CDR2 as SYGVKD. The CDR3 is 15 amino acids. Trimming removed 6 bases from V and 3 bases from J; junction bases left unmatched: 8. CDR3 region: CAISPQGLTNQPQHF. The CDR3, as DNA: TGTGCCATCAGCCCACAGGGGCTCACCAATCAGCCCCAGCATTTT.

The sample holds many counts of this clonotype. V gene TRBV10-3 combines with J gene TRBJ2-5; D may be TRBD1 (6 bases). CDR3 length equals 13 residues. Germline V gene sequence: CDR1 ENHRY, CDR2 SYGVKD. Trimming shortened V by 11 bases and J by 4 bases, and 17 bases separated the two germline ends. CDR3 in amino acids: CAVRAGVGETQYF. CDR3 nucleotide sequence: TGTGCCGTACGGGCAGGGGTGGGAGAGACCCAGTACTTC.

V and J are TRBV6-4 and TRBJ2-3, with 7 positions matching TRBD2. The germline V gene encodes CDR1 MRHNA and CDR2 SNTAGT. The trim removed 5 bases at V and 0 bases at J, leaving 11 bases unmatched. This CDR3 spans 17 amino acids. The CDR3 loop is CASSYTIAGGSTDTQYF. The CDR3 DNA reads as TGTGCCAGCAGTTACACTATAGCCGGGGGGAGCACAGATACGCAGTATTTT.

The chain has TRBV25-1 and TRBJ1-5; TRBD1 is a possible D gene (6 bases). The length of the CDR3 is 14 residues. Trimming took off 6 bases at V and 9 bases at J, with 18 bases between the two ends. Germline loops: CDR1 MGHDK, CDR2 SYGVNS. CDR3 bases: TGTGCCAGCAGCTCAACAGGGACGCCCGCGCCCCAGCATTTT. Protein sequence: CASSSTGTPAPQHF.

This chain uses TRBV6-5 with TRBJ2-1, with D perhaps matching TRBD2 (8 bases). The CDR3 runs 16 residues. The germline gives CDR1 MNHEY, CDR2 SVGAGI. Deletions cut 0 bases from V and 8 bases from J, with 17 bases between. This CDR3 reads CASSYSAGGTGDEQFF. For the CDR3, the DNA is TGTGCCAGCAGTTACTCGGCGGGGGGTACAGGGGATGAGCAGTTCTTC.

This sequence joins TRBV29-1 and TRBJ1-2; tentatively, D is TRBD1 (5 bases). V was cut by 0 bases and J by 2 bases, with 10 bases left in between. Per the germline V gene, CDR1 is SQVTM and CDR2 is ANQGSEA. The CDR3 consists of 14 residues. CDR3 in amino acids: CSVEDRGRNYGYTF. As DNA, the CDR3 is TGCAGCGTTGAAGATCGGGGCAGAAACTATGGCTACACCTTC.

CDR3 in amino acids: CASSSFLAGGSYEQYF. The CDR3 coding sequence is TGTGCCAGCAGTTCATTTTTAGCGGGGGGCTCCTACGAGCAGTACTTC. The V call is TRBV27, the J call TRBJ2-7, with 10 bases matching TRBD2. CDR1 MNHEY and CDR2 SMNVEV come from the germline V gene (reference sequence). V shed 4 bases and J 0 bases; nucleotides not matched to a gene: 6. The CDR3 consists of 16 residues.

This clonotype has a count of ten or more. The J gene is TRBJ1-1, the V gene TRBV13; D may be TRBD1 (5 bases). There are 14 residues in the CDR3. Germline CDR1 and CDR2: PRHDT and FYEKMQ (reference sequence). V was pared by 1 base and J by 1 base, with 7 bases between. This chain's CDR3 is CASSLVQGNTEAFF. CDR3 nucleotide sequence: TGTGCCAGCAGCTTAGTGCAGGGGAACACTGAAGCTTTCTTT.

V gene TRBV5-1 combines with J gene TRBJ2-5; weak D call: TRBD1 (5 bases). V gave up 4 bases and J gave up 4 bases, with 14 bases separating them. In germline, CDR1 is SGHRS, CDR2 YFSETQ. CDR3 length equals 14 residues. CDR3 amino acids: CASSARVARETQYF. The CDR3 DNA sequence: TGCGCCAGCAGCGCCAGGGTAGCCAGAGAGACCCAGTACTTC.

The chain carries TRBV6-5 and TRBJ1-1; TRBD1 is a possible D gene (6 bases). The germline CDR1 and CDR2 sequences are MNHEY and SVGAGI. The germline V and J ends were trimmed by 1 base and 5 bases, with 8 bases remaining between them. The CDR3 runs to 13 residues. The CDR3 coding sequence is TGTGCCAGCAGTTACTTAGGGGGGACTGAAGCTTTCTTT. It encodes CASSYLGGTEAFF.

The genes are TRBV5-1 and TRBJ2-7, with D maybe TRBD1 (6 bases). Germline V gives CDR1 SGHRS, CDR2 YFSETQ. The CDR3 is 15 amino acids. V was trimmed by 1 base and J by 1 base, leaving 12 bases between them. The CDR3 DNA reads as TGCGCCAGCAGCTTGACAGGGCACGCGTCCTACGAGCAGTACTTC. Its protein product is CASSLTGHASYEQYF.

The rearrangement links TRBV20-1 to TRBJ1-1, with D perhaps matching TRBD1 (5 bases). This CDR3 has 15 residues. Trimming shortened V by 0 bases and J by 4 bases, and 15 bases separated the two germline ends. Germline CDR1 DFQATT, CDR2 SNEGSKA (reference sequence). The CDR3 DNA follows: TGCAGTGCTAGAGATAATGGGGGATTGGTCACTGAAGCTTTCTTT. It encodes CSARDNGGLVTEAFF.

This clonotype was detected a few times. The V and J genes are TRBV29-1 and TRBJ2-5; 10 bases align to TRBD2. Germline loops: CDR1 SQVTM, CDR2 ANQGSEA. The V and J ends lost 4 bases and 2 bases, in that order; junction bases with no gene match: 4. The CDR3 totals 14 residues. Written as DNA, the CDR3 is TGCAGCGTTGCTGTAGCGGGGGGTCAAGAGACCCAGTACTTC. Its protein product is CSVAVAGGQETQYF.

This clonotype was detected only a few times. CDR3 amino acids: CASSLAGTDYEQYF. DNA for the CDR3: TGTGCCAGCAGCTTGGCCGGGACAGACTACGAGCAGTACTTC. The chain couples TRBV5-6 to TRBJ2-7; 7 bases match TRBD1. The CDR3 is 14 residues long. Germline CDR1 and CDR2: SGHDT and YYEEEE. Unmatched junction bases numbered 3, after V lost 0 bases and J lost 3 bases.

This clonotype has a handful of counts. This chain uses TRBV20-1 with TRBJ2-7; 8 bases align to TRBD2. There are 17 residues in the CDR3. J was trimmed by 0 bases and V by 0 bases; bases with no gene match: 10. CDR1 DFQATT and CDR2 SNEGSKA come from the germline V gene (reference sequence). The CDR3 is CSARDLLSGGSSYEQYF. The DNA for the CDR3 is TGCAGTGCTAGAGATCTTCTTTCGGGGGGGAGCTCCTACGAGCAGTACTTC.

This clonotype has at least ten counts. V usage is TRBV2 and J usage is TRBJ2-1; perhaps TRBD1 as D (6 bases). Trimming took off 9 bases at V and 0 bases at J, with 9 bases between the two ends. Per germline, CDR1 SNHLY and CDR2 FYNNEI. The CDR3 extends over 13 amino acids. The CDR3: CARKGGSYNEQFF. The CDR3 DNA sequence: TGTGCCAGAAAAGGGGGCTCCTACAATGAGCAGTTCTTC.

This clonotype was seen a handful of times. This chain connects TRBV3-1 to TRBJ2-7; 8 bases map to TRBD1. Trimming removed 7 bases from V and 2 bases from J; junction bases left unmatched: 4. The CDR3 contains 13 residues. Germline assignment: CDR1 LGHDT and CDR2 YNNKEL (reference sequence). The CDR3 DNA reads as TGTGCCAGCAAGGGCAGGGGGCCCTACGAGCAGTACTTC. Encoded protein: CASKGRGPYEQYF.

The chain employs TRBV12-3 or TRBV12-4 and TRBJ2-1; tentative D call: TRBD2 (6 bases). V dropped 8 bases and J dropped 1 base, with 18 bases sitting between them. The CDR3 extends over 16 amino acids. CDR3 sequence (DNA): TGTGCCAGCTGCCGTGCGGGGCAGAAGTCCTACAATGAGCAGTTCTTC. The encoded protein is CASCRAGQKSYNEQFF.

The chain joins TRBV5-1 to TRBJ2-2; D not certain. V lost 4 bases to trimming and J lost 5 bases, with 9 bases between them. Germline CDR1 SGHRS, CDR2 YFSETQ. CDR3 size: 13 residues. The CDR3 DNA follows: TGCGCCAGCAGCCCCCTCGTTACCGGGGAGCTGTTTTTT. This encodes CASSPLVTGELFF.

The chain is built from TRBV12-3 or TRBV12-4 and TRBJ2-1, with 10 positions matching TRBD1. V shed 5 bases, J shed 10 bases, and the junction held 17 bases outside the gene matches. There are 17 residues in the CDR3. The CDR3 region is CASSPSVGTGVSGEQFF. Here the CDR3 DNA reads TGTGCCAGCAGTCCCTCCGTCGGGACAGGGGTTTCGGGAGAGCAGTTCTTC.

Only a few counts were recorded for this clonotype. The chain couples TRBV27 to TRBJ1-1; D call uncertain. The germline V gene has CDR1 MNHEY and CDR2 SMNVEV (reference sequence). The CDR3 consists of 18 residues. The germline V and J ends were trimmed by 3 bases and 1 base, with 21 bases remaining between them. CDR3 DNA: TGTGCCAGCAGTTTGGGAAGAGGCCCCACAAGAGGGAACACTGAAGCTTTCTTT. It specifies CASSLGRGPTRGNTEAFF.

This clonotype was detected ten times or more. This chain uses TRBV11-2 with TRBJ1-6; a possible D gene is TRBD1 (6 bases). The length of the CDR3 is 15 residues. Germline assignment: CDR1 SGHAT and CDR2 FQNNGV. The V end lost 0 bases, the J end lost 10 bases, and 13 bases lay between the germline ends. The CDR3 is CASSLDTGLESPLHF. CDR3 nucleotides: TGTGCCAGCAGCTTAGATACAGGGTTGGAATCACCCCTCCACTTT. The variable domain in full, with the rest retrieved from reference TRBV11-2 and TRBJ1-6, is EAGVAQSPRYKIIEKRQSVAFWCNPISGHATLYWYQQILGQGPKLLIQFQNNGVVDDSQLPKDRFSAERLKGVDSTLKIQPAKLEDSAVYLCASSLDTGLESPLHFGNGTRLTVT.

This clonotype was detected many times. Here the CDR3 DNA reads TGTGCCAGCAGCTTGGGTCTAGCGGGGGGGCCGAAGTCGACAGATACGCAGTATTTT. Translating gives CASSLGLAGGPKSTDTQYF. The chain couples TRBV5-6 to TRBJ2-3; 12 bases are shared with TRBD2. In germline, CDR1 is SGHDT, CDR2 YYEEEE. This CDR3 spans 19 amino acids. V shed 0 bases and J 3 bases; nucleotides not matched to a gene: 11.

This clonotype was detected a few times. V and J are TRBV12-5 and TRBJ2-7; D remains ambiguous. The CDR3 contains 12 residues. Deletions cut 1 base from V and 3 bases from J, with 4 bases between. CDR1 LGHNT and CDR2 FRNRAP come from the germline V gene. The CDR3, as DNA: TGTGCTAGTGGTTTGGGCGACTACGAGCAGTACTTC. Amino acid sequence: CASGLGDYEQYF.

This clonotype was observed a handful of times. V usage is TRBV5-1 and J usage is TRBJ2-7; TRBD1 agrees at 9 bases. CDR1 SGHRS and CDR2 YFSETQ come from the germline V gene. The CDR3 is made up of 15 amino acids. The J segment lost 6 bases and the V segment lost 3 bases, leaving 10 bases of the junction unmatched. The CDR3 DNA sequence: TGCGCCAGCAGCTCTTGGACAGGGGAGTCGGGCGAGCAGTACTTC. Translating it yields CASSSWTGESGEQYF. Drawing the rest from reference TRBV5-1 and TRBJ2-7, the complete variable domain is KAGVTQTPRYLIKTRGQQVTLSCSPISGHRSVSWYQQTPGQGLQFLFEYFSETQRNKGNFPGRFSGRQFSNSRSEMNVSTLELGDSALYLCASSSWTGESGEQYFGPGTRLTVT.

Only a few counts were recorded for this clonotype. The gene calls are TRBV7-9 and TRBJ2-1; no firm D call. CDR3 length: 16 residues. V was cut by 5 bases and J by 8 bases, with 22 bases left in between. Germline V gene lookup returns CDR1 SEHNR and CDR2 FQNEAQ (reference sequence). The CDR3: CASSLGSAQKAHEQFF. DNA of the CDR3: TGTGCCAGCAGCCTAGGGTCGGCTCAAAAGGCCCATGAGCAGTTCTTC. The variable domain in full, with the rest retrieved from reference TRBV7-9 and TRBJ2-1, is DTGVSQNPRHKITKRGQNVTFRCDPISEHNRLYWYRQTLGQGPEFLTYFQNEAQLEKSRLLSDRFSAERPKGSFSTLEIQRTEQGDSAMYLCASSLGSAQKAHEQFFGPGTRLTVL.

This clonotype appeared many times. The V gene is TRBV7-2, the J gene TRBJ2-1, with D possibly being TRBD1 (6 bases). V lost 5 bases, J lost 7 bases, and 15 bases lay in between. Per the germline V gene, CDR1 is SGHTA and CDR2 is FQGNSA. The CDR3 has 14 amino acids. In nucleotides, the CDR3 is TGTGCCAGCAGCCAGGGGAACCTAGGGAATGAGCAGTTCTTC. This translates into CASSQGNLGNEQFF. The full variable domain, with the rest looked up from reference TRBV7-2 and TRBJ2-1, is GAGVSQSPSNKVTEKGKDVELRCDPISGHTALYWYRQSLGQGLEFLIYFQGNSAPDKSGLPSDRFSAERTGGSVSTLTIQRTQQEDSAVYLCASSQGNLGNEQFFGPGTRLTVL.

The rearrangement uses TRBV5-1 and TRBJ2-7; possible D gene TRBD2, 7 bases. V was clipped by 7 bases and J by 2 bases, with 16 bases between them. The CDR3 runs to 14 residues. Germline V gene sequence: CDR1 SGHRS, CDR2 YFSETQ. CDR3 loop: CASRLGGATYEQYF. DNA of the CDR3: TGCGCCAGCCGGCTGGGGGGGGCTACCTACGAGCAGTACTTC.

This clonotype was recorded a few times. This rearrangement joins TRBV20-1 to TRBJ1-6; a possible D gene is TRBD1 (5 bases). Per the germline V gene, CDR1 is DFQATT and CDR2 is SNEGSKA (reference sequence). V lost 0 bases, J lost 10 bases, and 25 bases lay in between. There are 18 residues in the CDR3. The CDR3 DNA follows: TGCAGTGCTAGAGATTATTGGGCGAGGGCGAGGGGTAACTCACCCCTCCACTTT. It codes for CSARDYWARARGNSPLHF.

This chain links TRBV12-3 or TRBV12-4 with TRBJ2-2, with TRBD1 as a possible D gene (6 bases). The V end lost 7 bases, the J end lost 4 bases, and 13 bases lay between the germline ends. CDR3 length: 14 residues. CDR3 protein: CASTPQGPTGELFF. CDR3 DNA sequence: TGTGCCAGCACCCCTCAGGGGCCCACCGGGGAGCTGTTTTTT.